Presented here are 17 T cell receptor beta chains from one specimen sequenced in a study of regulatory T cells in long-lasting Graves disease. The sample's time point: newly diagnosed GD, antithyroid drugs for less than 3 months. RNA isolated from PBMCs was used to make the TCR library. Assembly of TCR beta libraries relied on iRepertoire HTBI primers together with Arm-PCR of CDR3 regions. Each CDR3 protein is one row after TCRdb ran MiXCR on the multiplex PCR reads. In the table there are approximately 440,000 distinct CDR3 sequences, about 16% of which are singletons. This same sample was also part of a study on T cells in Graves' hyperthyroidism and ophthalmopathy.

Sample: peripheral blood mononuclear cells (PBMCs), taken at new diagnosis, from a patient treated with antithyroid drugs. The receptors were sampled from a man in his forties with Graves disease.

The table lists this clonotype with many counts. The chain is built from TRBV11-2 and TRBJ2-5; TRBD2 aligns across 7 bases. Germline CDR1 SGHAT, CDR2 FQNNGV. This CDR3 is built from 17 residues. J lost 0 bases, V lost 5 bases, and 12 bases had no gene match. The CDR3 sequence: CASSRSMGAGYQETQYF. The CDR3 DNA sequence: TGTGCCAGCAGCCGCTCGATGGGAGCGGGGTACCAAGAGACCCAGTACTTC. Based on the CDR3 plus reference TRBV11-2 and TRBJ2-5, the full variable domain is EAGVAQSPRYKIIEKRQSVAFWCNPISGHATLYWYQQILGQGPKLLIQFQNNGVVDDSQLPKDRFSAERLKGVDSTLKIQPAKLEDSAVYLCASSRSMGAGYQETQYFGPGTRLLVL.

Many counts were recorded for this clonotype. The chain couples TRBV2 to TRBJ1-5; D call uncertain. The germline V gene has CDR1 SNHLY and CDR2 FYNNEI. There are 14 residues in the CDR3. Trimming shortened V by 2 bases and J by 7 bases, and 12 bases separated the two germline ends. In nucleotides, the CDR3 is TGTGCCAGCAGTGAATGGGAGGGTAGACAGCCCCAGCATTTT. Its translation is CASSEWEGRQPQHF.

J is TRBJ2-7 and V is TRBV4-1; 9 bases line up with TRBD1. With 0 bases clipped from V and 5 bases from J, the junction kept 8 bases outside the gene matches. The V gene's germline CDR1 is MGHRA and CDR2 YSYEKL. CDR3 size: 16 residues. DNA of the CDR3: TGCGCCAGCAGCCAAGAACCAGGACAGGGGTCTGACGAGCAGTACTTC. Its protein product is CASSQEPGQGSDEQYF.

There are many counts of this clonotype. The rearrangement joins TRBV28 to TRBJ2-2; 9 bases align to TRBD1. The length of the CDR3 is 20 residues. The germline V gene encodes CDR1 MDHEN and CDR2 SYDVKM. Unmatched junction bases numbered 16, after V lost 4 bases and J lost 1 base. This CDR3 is CASSYWLVVSGQGNTGELFF. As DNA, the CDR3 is TGTGCCAGCAGTTACTGGCTCGTGGTCTCGGGACAGGGGAACACCGGGGAGCTGTTTTTT.

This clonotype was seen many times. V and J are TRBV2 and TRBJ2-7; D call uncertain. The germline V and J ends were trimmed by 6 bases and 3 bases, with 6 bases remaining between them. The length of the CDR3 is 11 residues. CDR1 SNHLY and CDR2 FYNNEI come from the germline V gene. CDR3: CASRQGYEQYF. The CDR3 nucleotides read TGTGCCAGCAGGCAAGGCTACGAGCAGTACTTC.

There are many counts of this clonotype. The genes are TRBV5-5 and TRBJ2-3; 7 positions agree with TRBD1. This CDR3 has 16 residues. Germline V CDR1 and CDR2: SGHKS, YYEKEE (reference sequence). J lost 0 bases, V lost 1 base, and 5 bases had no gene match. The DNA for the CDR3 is TGTGCCAGCAGCTTGTCGGGACAGACCAGCACAGATACGCAGTATTTT. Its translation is CASSLSGQTSTDTQYF.

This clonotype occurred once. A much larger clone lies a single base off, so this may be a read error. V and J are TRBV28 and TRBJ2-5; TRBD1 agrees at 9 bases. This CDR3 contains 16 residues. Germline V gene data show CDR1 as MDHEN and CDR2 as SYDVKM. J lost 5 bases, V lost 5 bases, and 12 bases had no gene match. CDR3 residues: CASSDSPGTGWETQYF. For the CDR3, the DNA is TGTGCCAGCAGTGACAGTCCCGGGACAGGGTGGGAGACCCAGTACTTC.

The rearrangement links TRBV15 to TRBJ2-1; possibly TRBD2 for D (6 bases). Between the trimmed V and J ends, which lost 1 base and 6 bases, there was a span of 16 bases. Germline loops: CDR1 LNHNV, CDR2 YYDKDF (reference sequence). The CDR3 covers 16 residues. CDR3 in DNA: TGTGCCACCAGCAGAGGTTCCGGATTCGGGAGCAATGAGCAGTTCTTC. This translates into CATSRGSGFGSNEQFF.

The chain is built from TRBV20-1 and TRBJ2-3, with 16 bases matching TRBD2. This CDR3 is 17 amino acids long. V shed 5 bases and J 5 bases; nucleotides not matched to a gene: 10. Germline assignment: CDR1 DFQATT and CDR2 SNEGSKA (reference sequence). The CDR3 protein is CSAAGTSGRAWVDTQYF. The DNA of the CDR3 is TGCAGTGCTGCCGGGACTAGCGGGAGGGCCTGGGTAGATACGCAGTATTTT.

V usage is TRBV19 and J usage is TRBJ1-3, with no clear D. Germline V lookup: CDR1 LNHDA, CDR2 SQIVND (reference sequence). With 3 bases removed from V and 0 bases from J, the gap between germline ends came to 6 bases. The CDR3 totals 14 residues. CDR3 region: CASSMKSSGNTIYF. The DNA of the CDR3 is TGTGCCAGTAGTATGAAGAGCTCTGGAAACACCATATATTTT. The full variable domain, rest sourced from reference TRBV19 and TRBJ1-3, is DGGITQSPKYLFRKEGQNVTLSCEQNLNHDAMYWYRQDPGQGLRLIYYSQIVNDFQKGDIAEGYSVSREKKESFPLTVTSAQKNPTAFYLCASSMKSSGNTIYFGEGSWLTVV.

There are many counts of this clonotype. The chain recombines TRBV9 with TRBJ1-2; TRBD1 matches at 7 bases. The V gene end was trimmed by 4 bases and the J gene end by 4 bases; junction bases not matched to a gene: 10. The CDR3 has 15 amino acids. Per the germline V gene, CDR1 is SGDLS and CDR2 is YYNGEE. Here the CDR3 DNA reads TGTGCCAGCAGCAGACGACAGGGCGGGTTCTATGGCTACACCTTC. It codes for CASSRRQGGFYGYTF.

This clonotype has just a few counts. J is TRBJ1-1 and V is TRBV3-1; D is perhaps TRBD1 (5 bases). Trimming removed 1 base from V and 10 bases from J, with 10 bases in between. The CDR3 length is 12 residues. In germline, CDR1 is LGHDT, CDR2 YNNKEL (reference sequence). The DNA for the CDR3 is TGTGCCAGCAGCCAAGTCGGCAGGGCAGCTTTCTTT. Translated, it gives CASSQVGRAAFF.

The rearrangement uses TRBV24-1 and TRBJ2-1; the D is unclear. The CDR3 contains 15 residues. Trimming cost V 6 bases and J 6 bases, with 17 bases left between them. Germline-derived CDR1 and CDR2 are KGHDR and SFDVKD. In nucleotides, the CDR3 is TGTGCCACCAGTTTTAAGGGAACGTCGATCAATGAGCAGTTCTTC. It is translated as CATSFKGTSINEQFF.

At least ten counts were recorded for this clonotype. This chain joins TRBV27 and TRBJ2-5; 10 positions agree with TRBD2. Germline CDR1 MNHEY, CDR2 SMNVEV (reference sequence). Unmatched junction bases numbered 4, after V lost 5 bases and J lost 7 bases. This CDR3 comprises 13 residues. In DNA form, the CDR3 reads TGTGCCAGCAGTCCCGGACTAGCGGTGACCCAGTACTTC. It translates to CASSPGLAVTQYF.

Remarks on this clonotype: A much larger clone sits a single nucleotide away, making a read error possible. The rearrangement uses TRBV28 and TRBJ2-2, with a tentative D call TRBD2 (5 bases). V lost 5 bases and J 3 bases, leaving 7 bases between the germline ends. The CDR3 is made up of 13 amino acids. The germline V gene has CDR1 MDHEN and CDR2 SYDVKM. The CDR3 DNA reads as TGTGCCAGCAGTCACGGGGACACCGGGGAGCTGTTTTTT. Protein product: CASSHGDTGELFF.

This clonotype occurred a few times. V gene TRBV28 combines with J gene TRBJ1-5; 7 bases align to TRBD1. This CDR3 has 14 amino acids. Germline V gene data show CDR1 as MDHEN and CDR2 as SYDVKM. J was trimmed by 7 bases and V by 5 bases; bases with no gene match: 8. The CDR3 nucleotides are TGTGCCAGCAGTCCCAAGGGGGCCCGGCAGCCCCAGCATTTT. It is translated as CASSPKGARQPQHF.

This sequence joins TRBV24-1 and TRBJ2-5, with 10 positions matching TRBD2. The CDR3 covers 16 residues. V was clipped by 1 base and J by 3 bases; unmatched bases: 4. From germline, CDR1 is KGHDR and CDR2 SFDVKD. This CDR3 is CATSDLGSGREETQYF. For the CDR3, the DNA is TGTGCCACCAGTGATTTAGGGAGCGGGAGGGAAGAGACCCAGTACTTC.